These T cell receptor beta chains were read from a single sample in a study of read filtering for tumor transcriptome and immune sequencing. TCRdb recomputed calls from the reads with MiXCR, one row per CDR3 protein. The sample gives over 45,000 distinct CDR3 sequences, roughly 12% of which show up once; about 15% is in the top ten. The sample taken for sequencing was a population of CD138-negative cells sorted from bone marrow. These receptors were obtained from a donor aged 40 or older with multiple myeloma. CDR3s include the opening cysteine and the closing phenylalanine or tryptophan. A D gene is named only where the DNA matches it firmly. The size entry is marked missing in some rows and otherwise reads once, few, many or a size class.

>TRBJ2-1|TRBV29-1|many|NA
TGCAGCGTTGTGGGGGACCTATCGGATGAGCAGTTCTTC
CSVVGDLSDEQFF
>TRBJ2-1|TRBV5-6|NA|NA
TGTGCCAGCAGCTGGCCGGGACCCCCCACTGTATACAATGAGCAGTTCTTC
CASSWPGPPTVYNEQFF
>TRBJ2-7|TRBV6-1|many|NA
TGTGCCAGCAGTGCGGGAAAGACGAGGTTGGGGGAGCAGTACTTC
CASSAGKTRLGEQYF
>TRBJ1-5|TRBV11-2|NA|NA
NA
CASSFAGGNRPQHF
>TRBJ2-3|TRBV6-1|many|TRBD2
TGTGCCAGCAGTGGGACTAGCGTTACGCAGTATTTT
CASSGTSVTQYF
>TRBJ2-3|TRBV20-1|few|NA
TGCAGTGCTAGAGATTGGGCGAGGCCAACGGATACGCAGTATTTT
CSARDWARPTDTQYF
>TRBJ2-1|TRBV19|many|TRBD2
TGTGCCAGTAGTATAACTAGCGGGATGTATGAGCAGTTCTTC
CASSITSGMYEQFF
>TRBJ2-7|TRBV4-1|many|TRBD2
TGCGCCAGCAGCCTTCAAGCGGGAGCTGCCTACGAGCAGTACTTC
CASSLQAGAAYEQYF
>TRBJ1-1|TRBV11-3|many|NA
TGTGCCAGCAGCGCCGGGACGACCAAAGCTTTCTTT
CASSAGTTKAFF
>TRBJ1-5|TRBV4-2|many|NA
TGTGCCAGCAGCCAGAATTGGGGGTATCAGCCCCAGCATTTT
CASSQNWGYQPQHF
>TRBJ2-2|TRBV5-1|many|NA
TGCGCCAGCAGCTTGGGCAGCAACACCGGGGAGCTGTTTTTT
CASSLGSNTGELFF
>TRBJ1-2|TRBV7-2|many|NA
TGTGCCAGCAGCTTTGACAGTAACCCCTATGGCTACACCTTC
CASSFDSNPYGYTF
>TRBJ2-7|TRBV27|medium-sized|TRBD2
TGTGCCAGCAGTTTTACGGGAGGGCCTGTTGAGCAGTACTTC
CASSFTGGPVEQYF
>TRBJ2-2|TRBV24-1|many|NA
TGTGCCACCAGTGACTGGAGAGGGCAATCGAACACCGGGGAGCTGTTTTTT
CATSDWRGQSNTGELFF
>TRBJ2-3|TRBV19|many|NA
TGTGCCTCGAGGGGAGGCCATACGCAGTATTTT
CASRGGHTQYF
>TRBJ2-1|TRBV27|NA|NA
TGTGCCAGCATCCCTACAGCAGAGAGTTCCTACAATGAGCAGTTCTTC
CASIPTAESSYNEQFF
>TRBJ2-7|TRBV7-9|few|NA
TGTGCCAGCAGCTCGTTTAACCGGGCAGAGTCCTACGAGCAGTACTTC
CASSSFNRAESYEQYF
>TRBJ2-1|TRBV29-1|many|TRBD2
TGCAGCGTCTTAAAAAGGTGGGCGGGAGGTCCCAATGAGCAGTTCTTC
CSVLKRWAGGPNEQFF
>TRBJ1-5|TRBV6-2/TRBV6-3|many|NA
TGTGCCAGCAGGGCGGGGGCCGATCAGCCCCAGCATTTT
CASRAGADQPQHF
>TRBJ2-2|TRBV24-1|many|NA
TGTGCCACCAGTGGGATCACCGGGGAGCTGTTTTTT
CATSGITGELFF
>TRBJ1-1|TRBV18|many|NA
TGTGCCAGCTCACCAGTCGGATCGGGCACTGAAGCTTTCTTT
CASSPVGSGTEAFF
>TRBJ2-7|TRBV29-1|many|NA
TGCAGCGTTGAAGCTCAGGGGATAGTCGACGAGCAGTACTTC
CSVEAQGIVDEQYF
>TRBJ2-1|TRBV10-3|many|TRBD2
TGTGCCATCAGTGGGAGTAGCGGGCGTACCAATGAGCAGTTCTTC
CAISGSSGRTNEQFF
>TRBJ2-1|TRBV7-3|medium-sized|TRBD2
TGTGCCAGCAGCTCCCTGGGACTAGCGTCATACAATGAGCAGTTCTTC
CASSSLGLASYNEQFF
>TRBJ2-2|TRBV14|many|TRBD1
TGTGCCAGCAGCCCCCGTACGGGGACAGCGAACACCGGGGAGCTGTTTTTT
CASSPRTGTANTGELFF
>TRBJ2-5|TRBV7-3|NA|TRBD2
TGTGCCAGCAGCCCCGGGACTAGCGGGCAAGAGACCCAGTACTTC
CASSPGTSGQETQYF